What follows are 27 T cell receptor beta chains derived from one specimen sequenced in a study of T cell repertoires in cytomegalovirus infection (dated by TCRdb to between 2018 and 2020). Explained via the paper, the treatment or condition label denotes: in vitro stimulation with specific CMV peptide epitopes to enrich CMV-specific T cells. These receptors are not linked to any known antigen. The instrument was an Illumina HiSeq 1500. The public reads were reprocessed in TCRdb via fastp at Q25 and MiXCR, keeping in-frame beta chains. Entries that share a CDR3 protein sequence are merged under the most common genes and DNA. The sample table records 570,000 or so distinct CDR3 sequences; 40% of these occur just once. The ten largest account for around 46% of the sample. The sample was cultured PBMCs, taken from culture after CMV antigen stimulation. Receptor source: a human donor in good health (CMV status not recorded). Some clones in this sample may be carry-over from other donors' samples.

The chain combines TRBV7-2 with TRBJ2-3, with a weak D call TRBD1 (6 bases). V lost 1 base and J 6 bases, leaving 14 bases between the germline ends. The germline V gene has CDR1 SGHTA and CDR2 FQGNSA. This CDR3 has 15 residues. The CDR3 here is CASSLDQGHADTQYF. In nucleotides, the CDR3 is TGTGCCAGCAGCTTAGATCAGGGACATGCGGATACGCAGTATTTT.

This rearrangement joins TRBV6-2 or TRBV6-3 to TRBJ2-7, with a weak D call TRBD2 (5 bases). The germline gives CDR1 MNHEY, CDR2 SVGEGT. V gave up 8 bases and J gave up 0 bases, with 14 bases separating them. The CDR3 has 14 residues. CDR3 amino acids: CASRRAGLSYEQYF. DNA for the CDR3: TGTGCCAGCCGGCGGGCCGGGCTCTCCTACGAGCAGTACTTC.

This clonotype came up a few times. The CDR3 protein is CASSISQPQGVAGVREQYF. CDR3 sequence (DNA): TGTGCCAGCAGCATTTCACAGCCCCAGGGGGTAGCGGGAGTTCGCGAGCAGTACTTC. The rearrangement links TRBV11-2 to TRBJ2-7; 9 nucleotides line up with TRBD2. The V segment lost 5 bases and the J segment 6 bases; nucleotides outside the gene matches: 23. The CDR3 totals 19 residues. CDR1 is SGHAT and CDR2 is FQNNGV in the germline V gene.

The V call is TRBV9, the J call TRBJ2-1; D remains ambiguous. Trimming removed 0 bases from V and 6 bases from J, with 7 bases in between. Germline lookup yields CDR1 SGDLS and CDR2 YYNGEE. This CDR3 region has 13 residues. CDR3 nucleotides: TGTGCCAGCAGCGTAGGCCCGGGCAATGAGCAGTTCTTC. Protein: CASSVGPGNEQFF.

The table lists this clonotype with a few counts. The chain has TRBV7-2 and TRBJ2-3; 7 bases map to TRBD2. Germline V gives CDR1 SGHTA, CDR2 FQGNSA. There are 16 residues in the CDR3. V shed 6 bases, J shed 2 bases, and the junction held 11 bases outside the gene matches. CDR3 DNA sequence: TGTGCCAGCAGTCCCCCAAAAGCGGGACTCACAGATACGCAGTATTTT. Its protein product is CASSPPKAGLTDTQYF.

A few counts support this clonotype. This sequence joins TRBV7-2 and TRBJ2-3; no firm D call. CDR3 length equals 14 residues. V lost 3 bases to trimming and J lost 3 bases, with 10 bases between them. The germline CDR1 and CDR2 sequences are SGHTA and FQGNSA. The CDR3 nucleotides are TGTGCCAGCAGCTTTCGGATGGGGACAGATACGCAGTATTTT. Translation: CASSFRMGTDTQYF. Supplemented by reference TRBV7-2 and TRBJ2-3, the full variable domain reads GAGVSQSPSNKVTEKGKDVELRCDPISGHTALYWYRQSLGQGLEFLIYFQGNSAPDKSGLPSDRFSAERTGGSVSTLTIQRTQQEDSAVYLCASSFRMGTDTQYFGPGTRLTVL.

This clonotype turned up a few times. The chain couples TRBV7-2 to TRBJ2-1, with D perhaps TRBD1 (6 bases). CDR1 and CDR2 from the germline V gene are SGHTA and FQGNSA. This CDR3 has 13 residues. The V and J ends lost 7 bases and 9 bases respectively, with 16 bases between them. The CDR3 here is CASNRVTASEQFF. CDR3 nucleotide sequence: TGTGCCAGCAACAGGGTGACAGCAAGTGAGCAGTTCTTC.

This clonotype has just a few counts. The chain combines TRBV28 with TRBJ1-5; TRBD1 matches at 7 bases. CDR3 length: 16 amino acids. After removal of 1 base from V and 5 bases from J, the junction contained 8 bases not matched to a gene. Germline V CDR1 and CDR2: MDHEN, SYDVKM. The CDR3 spells CASSLLGGTDDQPQHF. CDR3 nucleotides: TGTGCCAGCAGTTTATTAGGGGGGACAGATGATCAGCCCCAGCATTTT.

This clonotype occurred a few times. The gene calls are TRBV7-2 and TRBJ2-3; 7 bases agree with TRBD2. V lost 1 base and J lost 1; bases outside the gene matches: 5. CDR3 length: 16 amino acids. Per germline, CDR1 SGHTA and CDR2 FQGNSA. CDR3 bases: TGTGCCAGCAGCTTAGTTGCGGCGGGGGGCACAGATACGCAGTATTTT. Its protein is CASSLVAAGGTDTQYF.

This rearrangement joins TRBV15 to TRBJ1-1; D remains ambiguous. V was cut by 5 bases and J by 1 base, with 8 bases left in between. The CDR3 runs to 13 residues. The germline V gene encodes CDR1 LNHNV and CDR2 YYDKDF (reference sequence). CDR3 DNA: TGTGCCACCAGCTGGGATAGGAACACTGAAGCTTTCTTT. This gives the protein CATSWDRNTEAFF.

The V call is TRBV7-6, the J call TRBJ2-7, with D possibly TRBD2 on 5 matching bases. Trimming removed 4 bases at V and 5 bases at J, with 15 bases between. The CDR3 spans 14 residues. Germline V gene data show CDR1 as SGHVS and CDR2 as FNYEAQ. CDR3 sequence reads: CASSSATSGDEQYF. DNA of the CDR3: TGTGCCAGCAGCTCCGCAACGTCCGGGGACGAGCAGTACTTC.

The chain couples TRBV4-3 to TRBJ1-5; unclear D gene. The CDR3 totals 13 residues. Trimming left V 0 bases short and J 9 bases short, with 9 bases between. CDR1 LGHNA and CDR2 YSLEER come from the germline V gene. The CDR3 nucleotides read TGCGCCAGCAGCCAAGACCTTACATGGCCCCAGCATTTT. This sequence encodes CASSQDLTWPQHF.

The chain recombines TRBV10-3 with TRBJ2-5, with 11 bases that match TRBD2. Germline V gene data show CDR1 as ENHRY and CDR2 as SYGVKD. Losses at the gene ends were 0 bases for V and 9 bases for J; bases not matched to a gene: 12. The CDR3 is 17 amino acids. CDR3 protein: CAISESETSGTYGAQYF. In DNA, the CDR3 is TGTGCCATCAGTGAGTCTGAGACTAGCGGGACCTACGGTGCCCAGTACTTC.

The table lists this clonotype with a few counts. V and J are TRBV10-3 and TRBJ1-5; D remains ambiguous. The CDR3 consists of 14 residues. V was clipped by 2 bases and J by 0 bases, with 5 bases between them. The germline V gene has CDR1 ENHRY and CDR2 SYGVKD. DNA for the CDR3: TGTGCCATCAGTGAGACCGATAGCAATCAGCCCCAGCATTTT. It translates to CAISETDSNQPQHF.

The chain carries TRBV7-2 and TRBJ1-1; 7 nucleotides line up with TRBD1. Germline lookup yields CDR1 SGHTA and CDR2 FQGNSA. CDR3 length: 16 amino acids. The J segment lost 0 bases and the V segment lost 5 bases, leaving 9 bases of the junction unmatched. In DNA form, the CDR3 reads TGTGCCAGCAGCCTCGCTTTGGGACAGCTGAACACTGAAGCTTTCTTT. It is translated as CASSLALGQLNTEAFF.

The chain links TRBV7-9 to TRBJ1-2; tentatively, D is TRBD1 (6 bases). The CDR3 contains 14 residues. Trimming shortened V by 0 bases and J by 7 bases, and 12 bases separated the two germline ends. Germline CDR1 and CDR2: SEHNR and FQNEAQ (reference sequence). The DNA of the CDR3 is TGTGCCAGCAGCTTAGCCGGAGGGGGAGCTGGCTACACCTTC. Its protein product is CASSLAGGGAGYTF. The variable domain in full, completed from reference TRBV7-9 and TRBJ1-2, reads DTGVSQNPRHKITKRGQNVTFRCDPISEHNRLYWYRQTLGQGPEFLTYFQNEAQLEKSRLLSDRFSAERPKGSFSTLEIQRTEQGDSAMYLCASSLAGGGAGYTFGSGTRLTVV.

J is TRBJ1-4 and V is TRBV7-9; tentatively, D is TRBD1 (5 bases). Trimming shortened V by 3 bases and J by 8 bases, and 10 bases separated the two germline ends. The CDR3 loop spans 13 amino acids. Germline loops: CDR1 SEHNR, CDR2 FQNEAQ (reference sequence). Written as DNA, the CDR3 is TGTGCCAGCAGCTTGGGGGGTCACGAAAAACTGTTTTTT. As protein: CASSLGGHEKLFF.

The V and J genes are TRBV20-1 and TRBJ1-1; D is perhaps TRBD1 (6 bases). V was cut by 5 bases and J by 3 bases, with 13 bases left in between. Germline V gene sequence: CDR1 DFQATT, CDR2 SNEGSKA (reference sequence). The CDR3 is 13 amino acids. The CDR3 bases are TGCAGTGCTCTGACAGGAAGGGACACTGAAGCTTTCTTT. This translates into CSALTGRDTEAFF.

This clonotype has only a few counts. This chain connects TRBV15 to TRBJ1-5; no definite D call. Germline V gene sequence: CDR1 LNHNV, CDR2 YYDKDF (reference sequence). Trimming shortened V by 4 bases and J by 0 bases, and 10 bases separated the two germline ends. The CDR3 has 15 amino acids. DNA of the CDR3: TGTGCCACCAGCAAGTACGGTTATAGCAATCAGCCCCAGCATTTT. Protein sequence: CATSKYGYSNQPQHF.

V gene TRBV5-8 combines with J gene TRBJ2-3, with 7 positions matching TRBD1. CDR1 and CDR2 from the germline V gene are SGHTS and YDEGEE. The trim removed 6 bases at V and 5 bases at J, leaving 6 bases unmatched. The CDR3 runs 13 residues. The CDR3 DNA reads TGTGCCAGCACCAATAACAGGGGAGATACGCAGTATTTT. This sequence encodes CASTNNRGDTQYF. Drawing the rest from reference TRBV5-8 and TRBJ2-3, the complete variable domain is EAGVTQSPTHLIKTRGQQATLRCSPISGHTSVYWYQQALGLGLQFLLWYDEGEERNRGNFPPRFSGRQFPNYSSELNVNALELEDSALYLCASTNNRGDTQYFGPGTRLTVL.

J is TRBJ2-2 and V is TRBV20-1; the D gene is possibly TRBD2 (5 bases). Germline CDR1 and CDR2: DFQATT and SNEGSKA (reference sequence). The CDR3 is made up of 12 amino acids. V dropped 5 bases and J dropped 6 bases, with 10 bases sitting between them. In DNA form, the CDR3 reads TGCAGTGCTGATGGAGGAGCCGGGGAGCTGTTTTTT. Protein: CSADGGAGELFF.

The chain employs TRBV11-2 and TRBJ2-7; 12 positions match TRBD2. The CDR3 runs to 16 residues. The V segment lost 4 bases and the J segment 6 bases; nucleotides outside the gene matches: 10. From germline, CDR1 is SGHAT and CDR2 FQNNGV. The CDR3 sequence is CASSSRRLAGVPEQYF. The DNA for the CDR3 is TGTGCCAGCAGCTCCCGCCGACTAGCGGGAGTACCCGAGCAGTACTTC.

This clonotype turned up a few times. The chain employs TRBV19 and TRBJ2-1; tentative D call: TRBD1 (6 bases). The CDR3 spans 16 residues. CDR1 is LNHDA and CDR2 is SQIVND in the germline V gene (reference sequence). Between the trimmed V and J ends, which lost 6 bases and 0 bases, there was a span of 15 bases. The CDR3 DNA reads as TGTGCCAGTAGCCCCCGGGGACACCGCTCCTACAATGAGCAGTTCTTC. Protein: CASSPRGHRSYNEQFF.

The chain couples TRBV6-1 to TRBJ2-5; 10 nucleotides line up with TRBD2. J was trimmed by 1 base and V by 0 bases; bases with no gene match: 5. Germline-derived CDR1 and CDR2 are MNHNS and SASEGT. The CDR3 spans 17 residues. The CDR3 protein is CASSEALAGPTQETQYF. The CDR3 nucleotides are TGTGCCAGCAGTGAAGCACTAGCGGGGCCCACCCAAGAGACCCAGTACTTC.

This clonotype was seen a few times. The chain links TRBV19 to TRBJ2-1; 7 bases match TRBD2. V lost 3 bases to trimming and J lost 5 bases; unmatched junction nucleotides: 16. Germline-derived CDR1 and CDR2 are LNHDA and SQIVND (reference sequence). The CDR3 length is 18 residues. CDR3 nucleotide sequence: TGTGCCAGTAGTATGGGGTTGACGGGGGGATCGTTGGACAATGAGCAGTTCTTC. This gives the protein CASSMGLTGGSLDNEQFF.

This sequence joins TRBV7-8 and TRBJ2-3; the D gene could be TRBD1 or TRBD2 (5 bases each). The V gene lost 7 bases and the J gene lost 2 bases, with 13 bases spanning the gap. The CDR3 is made up of 14 amino acids. From germline, CDR1 is SGHVS and CDR2 FQNEAQ. The CDR3 sequence is CASTYGTFTDTQYF. As DNA, the CDR3 is TGTGCCAGCACCTACGGGACCTTCACAGATACGCAGTATTTT.

The rearrangement uses TRBV30 and TRBJ2-1; D unresolved. Germline lookup yields CDR1 GTSNPN and CDR2 SVGIG (reference sequence). The V end was cut by 2 bases, the J end by 7 bases, with 6 bases between. The CDR3 is 11 residues long. The CDR3 region is CAWSQTNEQFF. In DNA, the CDR3 is TGTGCCTGGAGTCAAACTAATGAGCAGTTCTTC. Drawing the rest from reference TRBV30 and TRBJ2-1, the complete variable domain is SQTIHQWPATLVQPVGSPLSLECTVEGTSNPNLYWYRQAAGRGLQLLFYSVGIGQISSEVPQNLSASRPQDRQFILSSKKLLLSDSGFYLCAWSQTNEQFFGPGTRLTVL.